This passage covers 21 T cell receptor beta chains from one sample sequenced in a study of identical twins. TCRdb fed the 5' RACE reads into MiXCR, producing one record per CDR3 protein. Of some 570,000 distinct CDR3 sequences listed, around 22% are singletons. The same sample was also used in a study of yellow fever vaccine responses in identical twins.

The sequencing sample was made of CD4+ T cells sorted from blood. The receptor source for this set is a woman aged 18-30 years in good health.

Only a few counts were recorded for this clonotype. The chain joins TRBV7-9 to TRBJ2-1; the match to TRBD1 covers 8 bases. J lost 15 bases, V lost 2 bases, and 3 bases had no gene match. The CDR3 loop spans 11 amino acids. Looked up from germline, CDR1 is SEHNR and CDR2 is FQNEAQ (reference sequence). The CDR3 bases are TGTGCCAGCAGCTTAAGGGACAGGCTGTTCTTC. The encoded protein is CASSLRDRLFF. Together with reference TRBV7-9 and TRBJ2-1, the CDR3 gives the full variable domain: DTGVSQNPRHKITKRGQNVTFRCDPISEHNRLYWYRQTLGQGPEFLTYFQNEAQLEKSRLLSDRFSAERPKGSFSTLEIQRTEQGDSAMYLCASSLRDRLFFGPGTRLTVL.

J is TRBJ2-1 and V is TRBV12-3 or TRBV12-4; 10 bases are a match to TRBD2. This CDR3 is built from 19 residues. The junction had 16 bases not matched to a gene; V was cut back by 3 bases and J by 5 bases. The CDR3 DNA reads TGTGCCAGCAGTTTTTATGCGGCTAGCGGGAGTTTCCCTAACAATGAGCAGTTCTTC. It codes for CASSFYAASGSFPNNEQFF.

This clonotype was recorded a few times. The chain joins TRBV6-1 to TRBJ1-2; D is possibly TRBD1 (5 bases). V was pared by 7 bases and J by 7 bases, with 22 bases between. Germline V CDR1 and CDR2: MNHNS, SASEGT. The CDR3 is made up of 15 amino acids. The CDR3 sequence: CASTPTPTGGVGYTF. Here the CDR3 DNA reads TGTGCCAGCACCCCTACCCCCACAGGTGGGGTTGGCTACACCTTC.

This clonotype came up a few times. The chain has TRBV5-6 and TRBJ1-4; D unclear. The CDR3 is made up of 16 amino acids. Germline CDR1 and CDR2: SGHDT and YYEEEE. Deletions cut 4 bases from V and 8 bases from J, with 21 bases between. CDR3 loop: CASSLAGPLGGEKLFF. Here the CDR3 DNA reads TGTGCCAGCAGCCTCGCCGGACCCCTAGGTGGAGAAAAACTGTTTTTT.

This clonotype has a handful of counts. This chain connects TRBV14 to TRBJ1-4; D call uncertain. There are 14 residues in the CDR3. The ends were cut back, 5 bases at V and 5 bases at J, with 12 bases in the middle. The germline V gene has CDR1 SGHDN and CDR2 FVKESK. The CDR3 is CASSKIPGNEKLFF. In DNA form, the CDR3 reads TGTGCCAGCAGCAAGATCCCGGGAAATGAAAAACTGTTTTTT.

The CDR3 DNA reads as TGTGCCAGCAGCACCGCTACAGCTTACCTCTCCTACGAGCAGTACTTC. This encodes CASSTATAYLSYEQYF. The chain recombines TRBV5-6 with TRBJ2-7, with no clear D. V gave up 4 bases and J gave up 0 bases, with 17 bases separating them. The germline V gene has CDR1 SGHDT and CDR2 YYEEEE. This CDR3 has 16 amino acids.

This clonotype was observed a handful of times. CDR3 sequence (DNA): TGTGCCAGCAGCCCCACTCCGACAGGGTTGAACACTGAAGCTTTCTTT. Translation: CASSPTPTGLNTEAFF. The genes are TRBV6-1 and TRBJ1-1, with 7 bases identical to TRBD1. V lost 6 bases and J lost 0; bases outside the gene matches: 10. Germline loops: CDR1 MNHNS, CDR2 SASEGT. The CDR3 sequence is 16 residues long.

The V and J genes are TRBV10-3 and TRBJ2-3, with D maybe TRBD2 (6 bases). The CDR3 consists of 13 residues. Germline V gene lookup returns CDR1 ENHRY and CDR2 SYGVKD. Trimming removed 7 bases from V and 6 bases from J, with 14 bases in between. This CDR3 reads CAITPGRSDTQYF. As DNA, the CDR3 is TGTGCCATCACCCCCGGGAGATCGGATACGCAGTATTTT.

The CDR3, as DNA: TGTGCCACCAGTGAAGCAGAAGATGAAGACTATGGCTACACCTTC. Protein product: CATSEAEDEDYGYTF. The rearrangement uses TRBV24-1 and TRBJ1-2; no definite D call. CDR3 size: 15 residues. CDR1 is KGHDR and CDR2 is SFDVKD in the germline V gene. V lost 4 bases and J 3 bases, leaving 14 bases between the germline ends.

This clonotype was seen a handful of times. The V call is TRBV20-1, the J call TRBJ1-1; D gene uncertain. CDR3 length equals 12 residues. Germline CDR1 and CDR2: DFQATT and SNEGSKA (reference sequence). V lost 6 bases, J lost 1 base, and 9 bases lay in between. This chain's CDR3 is CSAKYPNTEAFF. The CDR3, as DNA: TGCAGTGCCAAGTATCCGAACACTGAAGCTTTCTTT.

This clonotype was recorded at least ten times. V and J are TRBV12-3 or TRBV12-4 and TRBJ2-1; 11 bases map to TRBD2. J lost 0 bases, V lost 6 bases, and 4 bases had no gene match. The CDR3 consists of 16 residues. CDR3 in amino acids: CASRPTSGGSYNEQFF. For the CDR3, the DNA is TGTGCCAGCAGGCCAACTAGCGGGGGCTCCTACAATGAGCAGTTCTTC.

This clonotype was counted between two and nine times. The chain uses TRBV10-3 and TRBJ2-1; TRBD2 agrees at 9 bases. CDR3 length: 16 amino acids. V trimming: 3 bases; J trimming: 3 bases; junction bases outside the gene matches: 6. Germline V gene data show CDR1 as ENHRY and CDR2 as SYGVKD. This CDR3 reads CAISDGASGDYNEQFF. CDR3 DNA: TGTGCCATCAGTGACGGCGCTAGCGGGGACTACAATGAGCAGTTCTTC.

The chain couples TRBV3-1 to TRBJ2-1, with 8 positions matching TRBD2. The J segment lost 6 bases and the V segment lost 4 bases, leaving 11 bases of the junction unmatched. This CDR3 comprises 16 residues. Germline V lookup: CDR1 LGHDT, CDR2 YNNKEL (reference sequence). CDR3 residues: CASSPFWGSGVNEQFF. The CDR3 DNA reads TGTGCCAGCAGCCCTTTTTGGGGTAGCGGGGTCAATGAGCAGTTCTTC.

The chain recombines TRBV11-3 with TRBJ2-7; 7 bases line up with TRBD2. The CDR3 contains 15 residues. Per germline, CDR1 SGHNT and CDR2 YENEEA. The J segment lost 4 bases and the V segment lost 2 bases, leaving 8 bases of the junction unmatched. The CDR3 DNA reads as TGTGCCAGCAGCTTAAGTTGGGGGGGTCCTTACGAGCAGTACGTC. As protein: CASSLSWGGPYEQYV.

This chain uses TRBV5-1 with TRBJ2-7, with D uncertain. V lost 0 bases, J lost 0 bases, and 13 bases lay in between. The CDR3 extends over 16 amino acids. From germline, CDR1 is SGHRS and CDR2 YFSETQ. The chain's CDR3 is CASSLGSGRHSYEQYF. CDR3 DNA sequence: TGCGCCAGCAGCTTGGGTTCGGGCAGGCACTCCTACGAGCAGTACTTC. The full variable domain, in which reference TRBV5-1 and TRBJ2-7 provide the parts outside the CDR3, is KAGVTQTPRYLIKTRGQQVTLSCSPISGHRSVSWYQQTPGQGLQFLFEYFSETQRNKGNFPGRFSGRQFSNSRSEMNVSTLELGDSALYLCASSLGSGRHSYEQYFGPGTRLTVT.

This sequence joins TRBV7-9 and TRBJ1-4; possibly TRBD1 for D (5 bases). The CDR3 length is 14 residues. Per germline, CDR1 SEHNR and CDR2 FQNEAQ (reference sequence). The ends were cut back, 3 bases at V and 8 bases at J, with 13 bases in the middle. The CDR3 loop reads CASSFLQGGEKLFF. CDR3 nucleotides: TGTGCCAGCAGCTTCCTGCAGGGTGGCGAAAAACTGTTTTTT.

The chain couples TRBV5-1 to TRBJ2-7; TRBD1 agrees at 9 bases. V shed 3 bases and J 4 bases; nucleotides not matched to a gene: 29. The CDR3 spans 22 residues. Germline CDR1 and CDR2: SGHRS and YFSETQ. CDR3 protein: CASSSMKIKTGTGIAWIYEQYF. The CDR3 region has the DNA TGCGCCAGCAGCTCGATGAAAATAAAAACCGGGACAGGGATCGCATGGATTTACGAGCAGTACTTC.

This chain links TRBV7-2 with TRBJ2-7; D gene unclear. Looked up from germline, CDR1 is SGHTA and CDR2 is FQGNSA. Trimming pared 3 bases from V and 1 base from J, leaving 13 bases between. The CDR3 is 15 residues long. The CDR3 is CASSFGPDASYEQYF. The CDR3, as DNA: TGTGCCAGCAGCTTTGGGCCGGACGCATCCTACGAGCAGTACTTC. Based on the CDR3 plus reference TRBV7-2 and TRBJ2-7, the full variable domain is GAGVSQSPSNKVTEKGKDVELRCDPISGHTALYWYRQSLGQGLEFLIYFQGNSAPDKSGLPSDRFSAERTGGSVSTLTIQRTQQEDSAVYLCASSFGPDASYEQYFGPGTRLTVT.

This clonotype has only a few counts. V usage is TRBV29-1 and J usage is TRBJ2-1; D is ambiguous. Germline V gene sequence: CDR1 SQVTM, CDR2 ANQGSEA. V gave up 4 bases and J gave up 7 bases, with 5 bases separating them. This CDR3 is 10 amino acids long. The CDR3 reads CSVGGNEQFF. The DNA for the CDR3 is TGCAGCGTTGGGGGAAATGAGCAGTTCTTC.

This rearrangement joins TRBV6-1 to TRBJ2-1; 13 bases match TRBD2. The J segment lost 4 bases and the V segment lost 5 bases, leaving 8 bases of the junction unmatched. Germline V gene lookup returns CDR1 MNHNS and CDR2 SASEGT. The CDR3 is 17 amino acids. The CDR3 loop reads CASSPTSGGTLYNEQFF. The CDR3 bases are TGTGCCAGCAGTCCGACTAGCGGGGGGACCCTATACAATGAGCAGTTCTTC.

This clonotype was counted a few times. The chain combines TRBV27 with TRBJ2-1; TRBD1 agrees at 7 bases. The CDR3 loop spans 14 amino acids. CDR1 and CDR2 from the germline V gene are MNHEY and SMNVEV (reference sequence). J was trimmed by 7 bases and V by 3 bases; bases with no gene match: 6. The CDR3 DNA reads TGTGCCAGCAGTTTCCCAGGGGGACGGAATGAGCAGTTCTTC. Translation: CASSFPGGRNEQFF.